The 5 T cell receptor beta chains below come from one sample, sequenced in a study of PD-L1 blockade in urothelial cancer. TCRdb keeps only in-frame clones here, not all; method: immunoSEQ multiplex PCR. The profile shows tens of thousands of clones, about 82% of them singletons. The sample's time point: pretreatment peripheral blood. Sequenced material: PBMCs, taken around atezolizumab (anti-PD-L1) treatment. The receptors derive from an older man with urothelial cancer.

V is TRBV18 and J is TRBJ2-1, with unresolved D. Deletions cut 2 bases from V and 0 bases from J, with 8 bases between. The germline V gene encodes CDR1 KGHSH and CDR2 LQKENI. The CDR3 runs to 15 residues. CDR3 bases: TGTGCCAGCTCACCAAACAGCTACTCCTACAATGAGCAGTTCTTC. Amino acid sequence: CASSPNSYSYNEQFF.

V is TRBV5-1 and J is TRBJ1-1; 7 bases are shared with TRBD1. The V and J ends lost 5 bases and 4 bases, in that order; junction bases with no gene match: 8. The CDR3 has 14 residues. CDR1 is SGHRS, CDR2 YFSETQ, per germline. The CDR3 sequence is CASRTYRGGTEAFF. The CDR3 coding sequence is TGCGCCAGCAGGACTTACAGGGGAGGCACTGAAGCTTTCTTT.

CDR3 in DNA: TGTGCCAGCAATCAGGGCCCCTACGAGCAGTACTTC. Protein: CASNQGPYEQYF. The V and J genes are TRBV6-1 and TRBJ2-7; maybe TRBD1 (5 bases). This CDR3 is built from 12 residues. CDR1 and CDR2 from the germline V gene are MNHNS and SASEGT. The V and J ends lost 7 bases and 2 bases respectively, with 9 bases between them.

The J gene is TRBJ2-3, the V gene TRBV10-3; 12 positions match TRBD2. This CDR3 has 14 residues. J lost 6 bases, V lost 6 bases, and 4 bases had no gene match. The germline CDR1 and CDR2 sequences are ENHRY and SYGVKD. The CDR3 region is CAISRLAGADTQYF. In DNA form, the CDR3 reads TGTGCCATCAGCCGACTAGCGGGAGCGGATACGCAGTATTTT.

The J gene is TRBJ2-7, the V gene TRBV7-9; 10 nucleotides agree with TRBD1. The CDR3 contains 15 residues. The V and J ends lost 5 bases and 5 bases, in that order; junction bases with no gene match: 9. The germline gives CDR1 SEHNR, CDR2 FQNEAQ (reference sequence). The CDR3 loop is CASSPEDRGRDEQYF. The CDR3 coding sequence is TGTGCCAGCAGCCCTGAGGACAGGGGGAGGGACGAGCAGTACTTC. The variable domain in full, with the rest retrieved from reference TRBV7-9 and TRBJ2-7, is DTGVSQNPRHKITKRGQNVTFRCDPISEHNRLYWYRQTLGQGPEFLTYFQNEAQLEKSRLLSDRFSAERPKGSFSTLEIQRTEQGDSAMYLCASSPEDRGRDEQYFGPGTRLTVT.